The next 10 T cell receptor beta chains were all read from a single sample in a study of T cell repertoires in cytomegalovirus infection. Their antigens are not known. TCRdb re-called the reads through MiXCR, storing one row per CDR3 protein. The sample lists 40,000 to 50,000 distinct CDR3 sequences, approximately 22% occurring once. Sequenced input: PBMCs, sequenced either directly or after in vitro stimulation (not recorded which). Every receptor here comes from a human donor in good health (CMV status not recorded). Some clones in this sample may be carry-over from other donors' samples.

This clonotype was observed at least ten times. The gene calls are TRBV20-1 and TRBJ2-1; D remains ambiguous. Germline loops: CDR1 DFQATT, CDR2 SNEGSKA (reference sequence). The CDR3 runs 12 residues. The V end lost 3 bases, the J end lost 6 bases, and 9 bases lay between the germline ends. The CDR3 sequence is CSASGGVNEQFF. CDR3 in DNA: TGCAGTGCTAGTGGTGGAGTCAATGAGCAGTTCTTC.

The rearrangement uses TRBV5-5 and TRBJ2-3; D is uncertain. In germline, CDR1 is SGHKS, CDR2 YYEKEE (reference sequence). V shed 0 bases and J shed 2 bases, with 10 bases lying between them. This CDR3 region has 15 residues. The CDR3 DNA reads TGTGCCAGCAGCTTGGTGGCGGTCACCACAGATACGCAGTATTTT. Protein sequence: CASSLVAVTTDTQYF. The full variable domain, its missing parts supplied by reference TRBV5-5 and TRBJ2-3, is DAGVTQSPTHLIKTRGQQVTLRCSPISGHKSVSWYQQVLGQGPQFIFQYYEKEERGRGNFPDRFSARQFPNYSSELNVNALLLGDSALYLCASSLVAVTTDTQYFGPGTRLTVL.

V gene TRBV5-1 combines with J gene TRBJ2-5; TRBD2 matches at 10 bases. The CDR3 runs 14 residues. Germline assignment: CDR1 SGHRS and CDR2 YFSETQ. With 4 bases clipped from V and 2 bases from J, the junction kept 2 bases outside the gene matches. The CDR3 bases are TGCGCCAGCAGCCCGACTAGCGGGCAAGAGACCCAGTACTTC. This sequence encodes CASSPTSGQETQYF.

This clonotype has at least ten counts. The CDR3 bases are TGCAGTGCCCCCTCCGCGCGTCCCACAGATACGCAGTATTTT. This gives the protein CSAPSARPTDTQYF. The V call is TRBV20-1, the J call TRBJ2-3; D unresolved. The CDR3 loop spans 14 amino acids. Trimming removed 6 bases from V and 2 bases from J, with 15 bases in between. The germline gives CDR1 DFQATT, CDR2 SNEGSKA (reference sequence).

This clonotype was seen at least ten times. The chain has TRBV7-9 and TRBJ2-1; either TRBD1 or TRBD2 may supply D (5 bases each). Trimming took 4 bases from V and 10 from J, leaving 11 bases between them. CDR1 is SEHNR and CDR2 is FQNEAQ in the germline V gene (reference sequence). CDR3 length: 12 residues. This CDR3 is CASSSTWGEQFF. The CDR3 DNA sequence: TGTGCCAGCAGCTCGACCTGGGGGGAGCAGTTCTTC.

The CDR3 is CATSRVGGLANNNEQFF. The CDR3 coding sequence is TGTGCCACCAGCAGAGTAGGAGGACTAGCGAACAACAATGAGCAGTTCTTC. The V and J genes are TRBV15 and TRBJ2-1; 9 bases line up with TRBD2. The CDR3 runs 17 residues. Germline CDR1 reads LNHNV; CDR2 reads YYDKDF (reference sequence). V was clipped by 1 base and J by 5 bases; unmatched bases: 9. The entire variable domain, with the rest obtained from reference TRBV15 and TRBJ2-1, is as follows: DAMVIQNPRYQVTQFGKPVTLSCSQTLNHNVMYWYQQKSSQAPKLLFHYYDKDFNNEADTPDNFQSRRPNTSFCFLDIRSPGLGDTAMYLCATSRVGGLANNNEQFFGPGTRLTVL.

This clonotype was counted ten times or more. CDR3 coding DNA: TGCGCCAGCAGCCAATGGGGCCGGGAGCTGTTTTTT. This sequence encodes CASSQWGRELFF. The chain combines TRBV4-1 with TRBJ2-2, with a possible D match to TRBD1 (5 bases). Trimming shortened V by 2 bases and J by 9 bases, and 7 bases separated the two germline ends. Germline values: CDR1 MGHRA, CDR2 YSYEKL. The CDR3 is 12 amino acids.

This clonotype is medium-sized within its sample. V and J are TRBV5-1 and TRBJ2-3; 7 nucleotides line up with TRBD2. After removal of 4 bases from V and 2 bases from J, the junction contained 7 bases not matched to a gene. The germline V gene encodes CDR1 SGHRS and CDR2 YFSETQ. There are 15 residues in the CDR3. CDR3 loop: CASSPGLGYTDTQYF. CDR3 sequence (DNA): TGCGCCAGCAGCCCTGGACTAGGGTACACAGATACGCAGTATTTT.

This clonotype was counted between two and nine times. The chain links TRBV6-2 or TRBV6-3 to TRBJ2-7, with 9 bases matching TRBD2. After removal of 9 bases from V and 0 bases from J, the junction contained 9 bases not matched to a gene. The CDR3 length is 15 residues. The V gene's germline CDR1 is MNHEY and CDR2 SVGEGT. The CDR3 protein is CASDTGTSLSYEQYF. The CDR3 region has the DNA TGTGCCAGTGATACCGGGACTAGCCTCTCCTACGAGCAGTACTTC.

This clonotype showed up many times. The chain couples TRBV7-8 to TRBJ2-7, with TRBD2 identical over 7 bases. The V gene end was trimmed by 5 bases and the J gene end by 3 bases; junction bases not matched to a gene: 7. Germline CDR1 is SGHVS and CDR2 is FQNEAQ. The CDR3 contains 14 residues. DNA for the CDR3: TGTGCCAGCAGCGGGCCTAGCGGACTCTACGAGCAGTACTTC. Translated, it gives CASSGPSGLYEQYF.